A single sample is the source of the 8 T cell receptor beta chains below, sequenced in a study of blood T cells in healthy people across ages (dated by TCRdb to about 2015). To prepare the library, 5' RACE was applied. Data came from an Illumina HiSeq 2500. A second PCR of about 6 to 11 cycles was run with a J-beta primer mix and a sample-barcoded 5' primer. TCRdb reprocessing: public reads trimmed at Q25 with fastp, clones called with MiXCR, in-frame beta chains kept. Every CDR3 protein is listed once, alongside the most common genes and DNA of its rows. The sample profile shows about 1.8 million distinct CDR3 sequences; 49% of them were found once. Of the sample, around 2.1% falls within the top ten clones. The specimen was blood. These receptors were collected from a middle-aged woman in good health.

V and J are TRBV27 and TRBJ2-3; D is unclear. Germline lookup yields CDR1 MNHEY and CDR2 SMNVEV (reference sequence). Trimming stripped 3 bases from V and 0 bases from J, with 10 bases between. The CDR3 is 15 amino acids. The DNA for the CDR3 is TGTGCCAGCAGTTTGACCAGTATTAGCACAGATACGCAGTATTTT. Translation: CASSLTSISTDTQYF.

This clonotype showed up just once. This chain connects TRBV15 to TRBJ2-4, with D tentatively TRBD1 or TRBD2 (5 bases each). The end of the DNA aligns better with TRBJ2-7, so the J call may be wrong. The length of the CDR3 is 14 residues. Germline CDR1 LNHNV, CDR2 YYDKDF (reference sequence). CDR3 loop: CATSSRDGSYEQYF. CDR3 bases: TGTGCCACCAGCAGCCGGGACGGATCCTACGAGCAGTACTTC.

The rearrangement links TRBV11-1 to TRBJ1-1, with D uncertain. In germline, CDR1 is SGHAT, CDR2 FQDESV (reference sequence). V shed 1 base and J shed 5 bases, with 17 bases lying between them. The CDR3 is made up of 16 amino acids. In nucleotides, the CDR3 is TGTGCCAGCAGCTTAGGGGTAGTCTCCGTGCAGACTGAAGCTTTCTTT. Translated: CASSLGVVSVQTEAFF. The full variable domain, its missing parts supplied by reference TRBV11-1 and TRBJ1-1, is EAEVAQSPRYKITEKSQAVAFWCDPISGHATLYWYRQILGQGPELLVQFQDESVVDDSQLPKDRFSAERLKGVDSTLKIQPAELGDSAMYLCASSLGVVSVQTEAFFGQGTRLTVV.

The chain combines TRBV7-2 with TRBJ1-2; 10 nucleotides agree with TRBD1. Germline CDR1 SGHTA, CDR2 FQGNSA. The CDR3 contains 16 residues. Germline trimming cut 5 bases from V and 1 base from J; bases unmatched to any gene: 7. The CDR3 reads CASSPAGTGVNYGYTF. The CDR3 bases are TGTGCCAGCAGCCCTGCCGGGACAGGGGTTAACTATGGCTACACCTTC.

This clonotype was picked up a small number of times. The genes are TRBV6-4 and TRBJ2-5; maybe TRBD1 (5 bases). Germline V gives CDR1 MRHNA, CDR2 SNTAGT. V shed 0 bases and J shed 5 bases, with 16 bases lying between them. The CDR3 length is 16 residues. CDR3 loop: CASSDSAAGPLETQYF. The CDR3 DNA sequence: TGTGCCAGCAGTGACTCAGCCGCAGGGCCTTTGGAGACCCAGTACTTC.

A few counts support this clonotype. This chain uses TRBV20-1 with TRBJ2-1; unclear D gene. Per germline, CDR1 DFQATT and CDR2 SNEGSKA (reference sequence). The V and J ends lost 0 bases and 7 bases respectively, with 10 bases between them. The CDR3 has 13 residues. CDR3 amino acids: CSARDLIGNEQFF. Here the CDR3 DNA reads TGCAGTGCTAGAGATCTAATAGGGAATGAGCAGTTCTTC.

This clonotype was observed a few times. The V call is TRBV4-3, the J call TRBJ2-6; 8 bases map to TRBD1. CDR3 size: 20 residues. Germline lookup yields CDR1 LGHNA and CDR2 YSLEER. With V trimmed by 0 bases and J by 0 bases, 10 bases remained unmatched. CDR3 in amino acids: CASSQDLIGQGLSGANVLTF. For the CDR3, the DNA is TGCGCCAGCAGCCAAGATCTAATCGGACAGGGCCTCTCTGGGGCCAACGTCCTGACTTTC.

This chain joins TRBV11-2 and TRBJ1-1; a possible D gene is TRBD1 (6 bases). Deletions cut 1 base from V and 1 base from J, with 7 bases between. Germline assignment: CDR1 SGHAT and CDR2 FQNNGV. The CDR3 is 14 amino acids. The CDR3 nucleotides read TGTGCCAGCAGCTTAGTGGACAGGAACACTGAAGCTTTCTTT. Its translation: CASSLVDRNTEAFF.